Sequencing of this T cell receptor beta chain was carried out in a study of blood T cell repertoires in COVID-19. Study information: COVID-19 samples, acute and convalescent, were from the United States, Italy and Spain.

Recruited during active infection, patients (from Seattle) were subsequently followed longitudinally. Germline V gene data show CDR1 as SGHRS and CDR2 as YFSETQ. The V end lost 3 bases, the J end lost 3 bases, and 9 bases lay between the germline ends. The CDR3 is 13 amino acids. Points on this clone: Other DNA sequences within the sample encode an identical CDR3.

Methods used by the authors: Estimates of nucleated cell counts were drawn from the amplification of reference gene primers. Only in-frame clones appear in the TCRdb table, and some are missing; sequencing was by immunoSEQ multiplex PCR. V and J calls plus clone size are reproduced from that table; the DNA served to infer D and trimming. Among hundreds of thousands of clones, roughly four fifths were seen once, and the ten largest hold 7.5%. Material: peripheral blood. The chain links TRBV5-1 to TRBJ1-2; D is possibly TRBD1 (6 bases). The receptor was isolated from a woman of 80 years or more with COVID-19, enrolled during active disease. The CDR3 protein is CASSSTGDYGYTF. The CDR3 nucleotides are TGCGCCAGCAGCTCGACAGGAGACTATGGCTACACCTTC.